Included here is one T cell receptor beta chain sequence, with context. Its antigen is undetermined. At one boundary the junction diverges from the germline segment, which might be a read error. The same CDR3 is also encoded by other DNA sequences in this sample. Measured with immunoSEQ multiplex PCR; TCRdb has only the in-frame clones, and not every one. The sample yields several thousand clones, over 75% seen once. This specimen belongs to a study of immune evolution from preneoplasia to lung adenocarcinoma. The CDR3 loop spans 19 amino acids. CDR1 is SGHNT, CDR2 YENEEA, per germline. Study-level findings and limits: Later-stage lesions appeared to have more T cells, more diversity, less clonality. Highest clonality occurred in KRAS-mutant, not EGFR-mutant or double wild-type, nodules.

Resections took place in Japan or China from about 2014 to 2018. Sequencing was performed on FFPE invasive lung adenocarcinoma tissue. The rearrangement joins TRBV11-3 to TRBJ2-1, with D tentatively TRBD1 or TRBD2 (5 bases each). This clonotype was obtained from a person aged 45 to 59 with lung adenocarcinoma. The CDR3 DNA is TGTGCCAACAGCCTAACCGTCCCGGGACGAGTATTCTCCTACAATGAGCAGTTCTTC. It yields the protein CANSLTVPGRVFSYNEQFF. Looking up the rest from reference TRBV11-3 and TRBJ2-1 gives the full variable domain: EAGVVQSPRYKIIEKKQPVAFWCNPISGHNTLYWYLQNLGQGPELLIRYENEEAVDDSQLPKDRFSAERLKGVDSTLKIQPAELGDSAVYLCANSLTVPGRVFSYNEQFFGPGTRLTVL.